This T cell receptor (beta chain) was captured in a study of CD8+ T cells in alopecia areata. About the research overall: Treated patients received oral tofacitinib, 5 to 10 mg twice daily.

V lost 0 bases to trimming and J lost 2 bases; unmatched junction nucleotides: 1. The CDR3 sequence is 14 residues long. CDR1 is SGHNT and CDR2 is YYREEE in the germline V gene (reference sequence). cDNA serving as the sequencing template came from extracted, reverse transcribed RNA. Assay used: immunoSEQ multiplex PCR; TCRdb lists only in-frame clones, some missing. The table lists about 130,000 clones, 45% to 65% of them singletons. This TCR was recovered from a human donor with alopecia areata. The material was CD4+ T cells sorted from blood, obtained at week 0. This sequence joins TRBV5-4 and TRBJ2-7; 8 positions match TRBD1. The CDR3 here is CASSLEQGAYEQYF. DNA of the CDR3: TGTGCCAGCAGCTTGGAACAGGGGGCCTACGAGCAGTACTTC.